Presented here are 10 T cell receptor beta chains from one specimen sequenced in a study of cytomegalovirus exposure and HLA in healthy donors. PCR primers comprised 60 Vbeta and 13 Jbeta primers. Assay: immunoSEQ multiplex PCR; the TCRdb copy retains only in-frame clones and omits some. Among some 200,000 clones listed, roughly 70% were seen once. The material sequenced was PBMCs. These receptors were taken from a man in his forties in good health and CMV-seropositive.

On this clone: The junction departs from germline at one end; a sequencing error may be responsible. This chain links TRBV7-9 with TRBJ2-1; 9 bases are shared with TRBD1. The CDR3 extends over 15 amino acids. Germline CDR1 and CDR2: SEHNR and FQNEAQ (reference sequence). CDR3 residues: CSSSTGGFGVSEQFF. The CDR3 nucleotides are TGTTCCAGCAGCACAGGGGGCTTTGGAGTCAGTGAGCAGTTCTTC.

The gene calls are TRBV7-8 and TRBJ1-2; TRBD1 matches 9 bases. The CDR3 extends over 14 amino acids. V shed 5 bases and J 3 bases; nucleotides not matched to a gene: 4. CDR1 is SGHVS and CDR2 is FQNEAQ in the germline V gene. The CDR3 coding sequence is TGTGCCAGCAGCCCACAGGGGGCGGACTATGGCTACACCTTC. This encodes CASSPQGADYGYTF. The full variable domain, rest sourced from reference TRBV7-8 and TRBJ1-2, is GAGVSQSPRYKVAKRGQDVALRCDPISGHVSLFWYQQALGQGPEFLTYFQNEAQLDKSGLPSDRFFAERPEGSVSTLKIQRTQQEDSAVYLCASSPQGADYGYTFGSGTRLTVV.

The J gene is TRBJ2-3, the V gene TRBV7-7; 16 nucleotides align to TRBD2. This CDR3 comprises 17 residues. V shed 5 bases and J 1 base; nucleotides not matched to a gene: 3. Germline CDR1 is SSHAT and CDR2 is FNYEAQ (reference sequence). CDR3 nucleotide sequence: TGTGCCAGCAGCACTGGGACTAGCGGGGGGGGCACAGATACGCAGTATTTT. Amino acid sequence: CASSTGTSGGGTDTQYF. Full variable domain (outside the CDR3, taken from reference TRBV7-7 and TRBJ2-3): GAGVSQSPRYKVTKRGQDVTLRCDPISSHATLYWYQQALGQGPEFLTYFNYEAQPDKSGLPSDRFSAERPEGSISTLTIQRTEQRDSAMYRCASSTGTSGGGTDTQYFGPGTRLTVL.

This clone was seen just once. The chain links TRBV7-8 to TRBJ2-3, with D unresolved. The germline V gene has CDR1 SGHVS and CDR2 FQNEAQ. CDR3 length: 15 residues. Trimming cost V 2 bases and J 3 bases, with 12 bases left between them. CDR3 nucleotide sequence: TGTGCCAGCAGCTTATCTTCAGCGAGTACAGATACGCAGTATTTT. It specifies CASSLSSASTDTQYF.

There are a few counts of this clone. CDR3 DNA: TGTGCCAGCAGCTCCGAACGGGACACTGAAGCTTTCTTT. Amino acids: CASSSERDTEAFF. V gene TRBV11-2 combines with J gene TRBJ1-1; D remains ambiguous. Between the trimmed V and J ends, which lost 4 bases and 3 bases, there was a span of 9 bases. The germline V gene encodes CDR1 SGHAT and CDR2 FQNNGV. The CDR3 spans 13 residues.

This clone was observed a handful of times. The gene calls are TRBV5-5 and TRBJ1-3, with D unresolved. The CDR3 consists of 15 residues. V gave up 4 bases and J gave up 0 bases, with 11 bases separating them. CDR1 is SGHKS, CDR2 YYEKEE, per germline (reference sequence). This CDR3 reads CASSQVGDSGNTIYF. CDR3 in DNA: TGTGCCAGCAGCCAAGTCGGGGACTCTGGAAACACCATATATTTT.

A few counts support this clone. V usage is TRBV11-2 and J usage is TRBJ2-7; possible D gene TRBD1, 6 bases. The CDR3 totals 13 residues. In germline, CDR1 is SGHAT, CDR2 FQNNGV. V was trimmed by 5 bases and J by 5 bases, leaving 13 bases between them. In nucleotides, the CDR3 is TGTGCCAGCAGCCCAGACAGGCTGCACGAGCAGTACTTC. Its translation: CASSPDRLHEQYF.

The chain links TRBV28 to TRBJ2-5; 9 positions match TRBD1. Germline CDR1 and CDR2: MDHEN and SYDVKM. V trimming: 6 bases; J trimming: 6 bases; junction bases outside the gene matches: 5. This CDR3 comprises 13 residues. CDR3: CASRGTGTKTQYF. The CDR3 coding sequence is TGTGCCAGCAGGGGGACAGGGACAAAGACCCAGTACTTC.

The rearrangement links TRBV18 to TRBJ1-4; D is uncertain. There are 14 residues in the CDR3. V lost 2 bases and J lost 11, with 15 bases in between. The germline V gene encodes CDR1 KGHSH and CDR2 LQKENI. CDR3 sequence (DNA): TGTGCCAGCTCACCAGAAGGAGTAATGGAGAAACTGTTTTTT. It is translated as CASSPEGVMEKLFF.

V usage is TRBV10-3 and J usage is TRBJ2-2; 7 bases fit TRBD1. CDR3 length: 16 amino acids. Germline V gene data show CDR1 as ENHRY and CDR2 as SYGVKD. V dropped 5 bases and J dropped 1; count of bases not matched to a gene: 7. In DNA form, the CDR3 reads TGTGCCATCAGTACCCGGACAGGCCAGAACACCGGGGAGCTGTTTTTT. It is translated as CAISTRTGQNTGELFF.